This T cell receptor beta chain was retrieved from a study of T cell responses to AZD1222 COVID-19 vaccine. Study background: Analyses pooled second doses at about 4 or about 12 weeks.

Clones were sequenced by immunoSEQ multiplex PCR, and TCRdb holds only the in-frame ones, with some missing. The table lists 73,000 or so clones, approximately 88% of them singletons. The CDR3 is 12 amino acids. V lost 6 bases, J lost 5 bases, and 8 bases lay in between. Per germline, CDR1 LNHDA and CDR2 SQIVND (reference sequence). With respect to this clone: Its antigen is currently unknown.

The study's findings and limits: At baseline, seropositivity was found in only a handful of AZD1222 recipients. Among the donors, most were white British and more were female, and clonal diversity was possibly underestimated.

This sequence originates from an adult in good health. The sample was peripheral blood, taken on day 0 of AZD1222 vaccination. V and J are TRBV19 and TRBJ1-5; D is unresolved. Written as DNA, the CDR3 is TGTGCCAGTAGATTTAAGGATCAGCCCCAGCATTTT. It specifies CASRFKDQPQHF.